This is a list of T cell receptor beta chains from one sample in a study of blood T cells in healthy people across ages. TCRdb reprocessed the 5' RACE reads with MiXCR, giving one entry per CDR3 protein. The sample yields 1.5 million to 2 million distinct CDR3 sequences, about 35% seen once. Specimen: blood. These receptors all come from a woman in her 30s in good health. CDR3s include the opening cysteine and the closing phenylalanine or tryptophan. D genes are given only for firm matches. Clone size is given for some rows only: seen once, a few or many times, or a class if the clone is expanded.

D,size,J,V,CDR3,DNA
NA,NA,TRBJ2-7,TRBV20-1,CSAPNPAGAPSYEQYF,TGCAGTGCCCCGAATCCCGCGGGGGCCCCCTCCTACGAGCAGTACTTC
TRBD2,few,TRBJ2-3,TRBV3-1,CASSQLAGSADTQYF,TGTGCCAGCAGCCAACTAGCGGGGTCGGCAGATACGCAGTATTTT
NA,NA,TRBJ2-1,TRBV9,CASSVPDLVHSNEQFF,TGTGCCAGCAGCGTCCCGGACCTAGTCCATAGCAATGAGCAGTTCTTC
TRBD2,few,TRBJ2-7,TRBV20-1,CSAWNSGGPNEQYF,TGCAGTGCTTGGAACTCGGGGGGGCCCAACGAGCAGTACTTC
NA,NA,TRBJ1-2,TRBV5-6,CASSLDIPNYGYTF,TGTGCCAGCAGCTTGGATATACCTAACTATGGCTACACCTTC
TRBD2,NA,TRBJ2-3,TRBV28,CASSFPLAGPDTQYF,TGTGCCAGCAGTTTTCCTCTAGCGGGCCCAGATACGCAGTATTTT
NA,few,TRBJ2-6,TRBV20-1,CSPMPGANVLTF,TGCAGTCCGATGCCGGGGGCCAACGTCCTGACTTTC
TRBD2,many,TRBJ2-3,TRBV29-1,CSARGIAGGDTQYF,TGCAGCGCCCGTGGGATAGCGGGAGGGGATACGCAGTATTTT
NA,few,TRBJ2-7,TRBV6-1,CASSGPQDSHYEQYF,TGTGCCAGCAGTGGTCCCCAGGACAGCCACTACGAGCAGTACTTC
NA,NA,TRBJ2-3,TRBV30,CAWSVSRYTDTQYF,TGTGCCTGGAGTGTAAGCAGATACACAGATACGCAGTATTTT
NA,NA,TRBJ2-1,TRBV14,CASGRFGGPYNEQFF,TGTGCCAGCGGCCGTTTCGGGGGCCCCTACAATGAGCAGTTCTTC
NA,few,TRBJ2-5,TRBV15,CATSRDVQETQYF,TGTGCCACCAGCAGGGACGTCCAAGAGACCCAGTACTTC
NA,NA,TRBJ1-5,TRBV2,CAGRTFSNQPQHF,TGTGCCGGTAGGACATTTAGCAATCAGCCCCAGCATTTT
NA,NA,TRBJ1-2,TRBV7-2,CASSLNQAYYGSTF,TGTGCCAGCAGCTTAAATCAGGCCTACTATGGCTCCACCTTC
NA,NA,TRBJ1-1,TRBV7-8,CASSLTRIPNTEAFF,TGTGCCAGCAGCTTAACCCGGATCCCTAACACTGAAGCTTTCTTT
TRBD2,NA,TRBJ2-5,TRBV20-1,CSAGVAGGMSEETQYF,TGCAGTGCTGGGGTAGCGGGGGGTATGTCGGAAGAGACCCAGTACTTC
NA,NA,TRBJ1-1,TRBV20-1,CSAREGTEAFF,TGCAGTGCTAGGGAGGGGACTGAAGCTTTCTTT
NA,few,TRBJ2-1,TRBV27,CASSLLGGTSYNEQFF,TGTGCCAGCAGTTTATTGGGGGGTACTTCCTACAATGAGCAGTTCTTC
NA,NA,TRBJ1-4,TRBV12-3/TRBV12-4,CASSGAAATNEKLFF,TGTGCCAGCAGTGGGGCAGCAGCAACTAATGAAAAACTGTTTTTT
NA,NA,TRBJ1-4,TRBV5-5,CASSPHERGLNEKLFF,TGTGCCAGCAGCCCCCACGAGCGGGGGCTTAATGAAAAACTGTTTTTT